This is a list of T cell receptor beta chains from one sample in a study of T cells in Graves' hyperthyroidism and ophthalmopathy. TCRdb itself ran the multiplex PCR reads through MiXCR, one entry per CDR3 protein. The repertoire includes over 700,000 distinct CDR3 sequences, under 20% of them detected once, and around 15% sits in the top ten. Sequences were obtained from blood. These receptors all stem from a woman in her forties or fifties with Graves' hyperthyroidism that later progressed to Graves' ophthalmopathy. Each CDR3 is given with its conserved first and last residue. Each record gives: V gene, clone size, J gene, D gene, CDR3 DNA, CDR3 protein. A D gene is named only where the DNA matches it firmly. The size field is filled for only some rows; it gives once, few, many or a size class.

V gene: TRBV2
clone size: many
J gene: TRBJ2-5
D gene: -
CDR3 DNA: TGTGCCAGCAGTGAATATCTAGGAGAGACCCAGTACTTC
CDR3 protein: CASSEYLGETQYF

V gene: TRBV12-3/TRBV12-4
clone size: -
J gene: TRBJ1-4
D gene: TRBD1
CDR3 DNA: TGTGCCAGCAGTAGATTGCAGGGGGCGGTGGATGAAAAACTGGTTTTT
CDR3 protein: CASSRLQGAVDEKLVF

V gene: TRBV2
clone size: many
J gene: TRBJ1-1
D gene: TRBD1
CDR3 DNA: TGTGCCAGCAGTGTTAGCAGGGGGGCCACTGAAGCTTTCTTT
CDR3 protein: CASSVSRGATEAFF

V gene: TRBV2
clone size: many
J gene: TRBJ1-2
D gene: -
CDR3 DNA: TGTGCCAGCAGTGAAGGGAACAGGGACTTCTATGGCTACACCTTC
CDR3 protein: CASSEGNRDFYGYTF

V gene: TRBV5-6
clone size: many
J gene: TRBJ1-5
D gene: TRBD1
CDR3 DNA: TGTGCCAGCAGCTGGAGGGGACAGGGGGATCAGCCCCAGCATTTT
CDR3 protein: CASSWRGQGDQPQHF

V gene: TRBV27
clone size: -
J gene: TRBJ2-1
D gene: TRBD2
CDR3 DNA: TGTGCCAGCAGGGGACTAGCGGGAGCGTGGTACAATGAGCAGTTCTTC
CDR3 protein: CASRGLAGAWYNEQFF

V gene: TRBV20-1
clone size: -
J gene: TRBJ1-2
D gene: -
CDR3 DNA: TGCAGTGCTCCCCAGGACGAGAACTATGGCTACACCTTC
CDR3 protein: CSAPQDENYGYTF

V gene: TRBV7-3
clone size: many
J gene: TRBJ2-5
D gene: -
CDR3 DNA: TGTGCCAGCAGCAGAGGGTCGTTGGAGACCCAGTACTTC
CDR3 protein: CASSRGSLETQYF

V gene: TRBV20-1
clone size: few
J gene: TRBJ1-5
D gene: TRBD1
CDR3 DNA: TGCAGTGCAAAGACAGGGGCTGGTCAGCCCCAGCATTTT
CDR3 protein: CSAKTGAGQPQHF

V gene: TRBV20-1
clone size: -
J gene: TRBJ1-4
D gene: -
CDR3 DNA: TGCAGTGCTAGAGGGGGCCGACAGGCAGCAACTAATGAAAAACTGTTTTTT
CDR3 protein: CSARGGRQAATNEKLFF

V gene: TRBV27
clone size: few
J gene: TRBJ1-2
D gene: -
CDR3 DNA: TGTGCCAGCAGTTTGGACCAGGGGATCCGTGGCTACACCTTC
CDR3 protein: CASSLDQGIRGYTF

V gene: TRBV11-2
clone size: few
J gene: TRBJ1-4
D gene: -
CDR3 DNA: TGTGCCAGCAGCCCGGCCTTCAGGTGGGATAATGAAAAACTGTTTTTT
CDR3 protein: CASSPAFRWDNEKLFF

V gene: TRBV18
clone size: -
J gene: TRBJ2-7
D gene: -
CDR3 DNA: TGTGCCAGCTCACCGCTCCTCCGGTCCTACGAGCAGTACTTC
CDR3 protein: CASSPLLRSYEQYF

V gene: TRBV20-1
clone size: -
J gene: TRBJ1-1
D gene: -
CDR3 DNA: TGCAGTGCTACAGACACATTGAACACTGAAGCTTTCTTT
CDR3 protein: CSATDTLNTEAFF

V gene: TRBV3-1
clone size: -
J gene: TRBJ2-7
D gene: -
CDR3 DNA: TGTGCCAGCAGCCAAGTGGGTCCCTACGAGCAGTACTTC
CDR3 protein: CASSQVGPYEQYF

V gene: TRBV5-1
clone size: many
J gene: TRBJ2-1
D gene: -
CDR3 DNA: TGCGCCAGCAGCTTGTTCGGGATAGGCCAAAATGAGCAGTTCTTC
CDR3 protein: CASSLFGIGQNEQFF

V gene: TRBV24-1
clone size: few
J gene: TRBJ1-3
D gene: -
CDR3 DNA: TGTGCCACCACCCCCCGGGTGGCACTGTTCGGAAACACCATATATTTT
CDR3 protein: CATTPRVALFGNTIYF

V gene: TRBV3-1
clone size: many
J gene: TRBJ1-4
D gene: -
CDR3 DNA: TGTGCCAGCAGCCGAGCCGCTCATAATGAAAAACTGTTTTTT
CDR3 protein: CASSRAAHNEKLFF

V gene: TRBV6-1
clone size: -
J gene: TRBJ1-1
D gene: -
CDR3 DNA: TGTGCCAGCAGCAGAAGACGGGGGGACACTGAAGCTTTCTTT
CDR3 protein: CASSRRRGDTEAFF

V gene: TRBV7-2
clone size: many
J gene: TRBJ2-7
D gene: -
CDR3 DNA: TGTGCCAGCAGCTTGAGGGGCGGCTACGAGCAGTACTTC
CDR3 protein: CASSLRGGYEQYF

V gene: TRBV11-1
clone size: -
J gene: TRBJ2-4
D gene: -
CDR3 DNA: TGTGCCAGCAGCTTCGAGGGGAACATTCAGTACTTC
CDR3 protein: CASSFEGNIQYF

V gene: TRBV10-2
clone size: many
J gene: TRBJ1-1
D gene: -
CDR3 DNA: TGCGCCAGCGAATTTGGGGGGGCGGACACTGAAGCTTTCTTT
CDR3 protein: CASEFGGADTEAFF

V gene: TRBV10-1
clone size: -
J gene: TRBJ2-1
D gene: -
CDR3 DNA: TGCGCCAGCAGTTCGGCAGGGGCCTACAATGAGCAGTTCTTC
CDR3 protein: CASSSAGAYNEQFF

V gene: TRBV20-1
clone size: once
J gene: TRBJ2-1
D gene: TRBD2
CDR3 DNA: TGCAGTGCTAGCGGGGGGGCGTACTACAATGAGCAGTTCTTC
CDR3 protein: CSASGGAYYNEQFF

V gene: TRBV14
clone size: few
J gene: TRBJ2-7
D gene: TRBD1
CDR3 DNA: TGTGCCAGCAGCCAAGAAGGCGACAGGGGTCACGAGCAGTACTTC
CDR3 protein: CASSQEGDRGHEQYF

V gene: TRBV2
clone size: many
J gene: TRBJ1-2
D gene: TRBD1
CDR3 DNA: TGTGCCAGCAGACCCCCCGGGACAGGGGGAGGCTACACCTTC
CDR3 protein: CASRPPGTGGGYTF

V gene: TRBV2
clone size: many
J gene: TRBJ1-5
D gene: -
CDR3 DNA: TGTGCCAGCAGGGGCGGCAGGGATCAGCCCCAGCATTTT
CDR3 protein: CASRGGRDQPQHF

V gene: TRBV20-1
clone size: -
J gene: TRBJ2-7
D gene: TRBD2
CDR3 DNA: TGCAGTGCTAAGTCCCTAGCGGGGGGGACCTACGAGCAGTACTTC
CDR3 protein: CSAKSLAGGTYEQYF

V gene: TRBV30
clone size: -
J gene: TRBJ2-2
D gene: -
CDR3 DNA: TGTGCCTGGAGCCGGGGGGCTAGCGGACTCACCGGGGAGCTGTTTTTT
CDR3 protein: CAWSRGASGLTGELFF

V gene: TRBV20-1
clone size: few
J gene: TRBJ1-1
D gene: -
CDR3 DNA: TGCAGTGCTAGAGATCAGGGGAGGATCACTGAAGCTTTCTTT
CDR3 protein: CSARDQGRITEAFF

V gene: TRBV20-1
clone size: many
J gene: TRBJ2-3
D gene: TRBD2
CDR3 DNA: TGCAGTGCTACGAGCGGGGCTAGCACAGATACGCAGTATTTT
CDR3 protein: CSATSGASTDTQYF

V gene: TRBV19
clone size: -
J gene: TRBJ1-2
D gene: TRBD1
CDR3 DNA: TGTGCCAGTAGTATAGGGGGACAGGGTCTTTCTAACTATGGCTACACCTTC
CDR3 protein: CASSIGGQGLSNYGYTF

V gene: TRBV11-3
clone size: -
J gene: TRBJ1-2
D gene: -
CDR3 DNA: TGTGCCAGCAGCCCGAAAACAGGGTTTTCTAACTATGGCTACACCTTC
CDR3 protein: CASSPKTGFSNYGYTF

V gene: TRBV10-3
clone size: few
J gene: TRBJ1-1
D gene: -
CDR3 DNA: TGTGCCATCAATAACGGGGACCTGAACACTGAAGCTTTCTTT
CDR3 protein: CAINNGDLNTEAFF

V gene: TRBV18
clone size: many
J gene: TRBJ1-1
D gene: -
CDR3 DNA: TGTGCCAGCTCACCTGGCGACCGACTCCCTGAAGCTTTCTTT
CDR3 protein: CASSPGDRLPEAFF

V gene: TRBV7-2
clone size: few
J gene: TRBJ2-2
D gene: -
CDR3 DNA: TGTGCCAGCAGTAACCCGCCGGGCAGACCGGGCCAGCTGTTTTTT
CDR3 protein: CASSNPPGRPGQLFF

V gene: TRBV6-1
clone size: few
J gene: TRBJ1-1
D gene: -
CDR3 DNA: TGTGCCAGCAGTCCGATCCTGAGAAACACTGAAGCTTTCTTT
CDR3 protein: CASSPILRNTEAFF

V gene: TRBV11-2
clone size: few
J gene: TRBJ1-2
D gene: -
CDR3 DNA: TGTGCCAGCAGCACCACAAAGGGGTTAACTAACTATGGCTACACCTTC
CDR3 protein: CASSTTKGLTNYGYTF

V gene: TRBV9
clone size: few
J gene: TRBJ1-2
D gene: -
CDR3 DNA: TGTGCCAGCAGCGTAGTTGATGACCTTCGCTATGGCTACACCTTC
CDR3 protein: CASSVVDDLRYGYTF

V gene: TRBV19
clone size: -
J gene: TRBJ1-1
D gene: -
CDR3 DNA: TGTGCCAGTAGTATTGGGCTCGACACTGAAGCTTTCTTT
CDR3 protein: CASSIGLDTEAFF

V gene: TRBV9
clone size: few
J gene: TRBJ2-5
D gene: TRBD2
CDR3 DNA: TGTGCCAGCAGCCCCGGACTAGCGGGGGGGCTAGTGGAGACCCAGTACTTC
CDR3 protein: CASSPGLAGGLVETQYF

V gene: TRBV20-1
clone size: many
J gene: TRBJ1-1
D gene: -
CDR3 DNA: TGCAGTGCGCCGACGGGACAAGTGAACACTGAAGCTTTCTTT
CDR3 protein: CSAPTGQVNTEAFF

V gene: TRBV14
clone size: -
J gene: TRBJ2-7
D gene: -
CDR3 DNA: TGTGCCAGCAGCCCACGACAGGGAGGAGCCTACGAGCAGTACTTC
CDR3 protein: CASSPRQGGAYEQYF

V gene: TRBV6-4
clone size: -
J gene: TRBJ2-3
D gene: TRBD2
CDR3 DNA: TGTGCCAGCAGTGAGTCGGGGGGGCGCACAGATACGCAGTATTTT
CDR3 protein: CASSESGGRTDTQYF

V gene: TRBV5-1
clone size: -
J gene: TRBJ2-1
D gene: -
CDR3 DNA: TGCGCCAGCAGCTTGGCCCCGTCCCGGTACTACAATGAGCAGTTCTTC
CDR3 protein: CASSLAPSRYYNEQFF

V gene: TRBV6-2/TRBV6-3
clone size: -
J gene: TRBJ2-7
D gene: -
CDR3 DNA: TGTGCCAGCAGTTACGGAATAGTTACCTACGAGCAGTACTTC
CDR3 protein: CASSYGIVTYEQYF

V gene: TRBV5-1
clone size: many
J gene: TRBJ1-1
D gene: TRBD1
CDR3 DNA: TGCGCCAGCAGCACCGGACAGGGAACCGCCTTGAACACTGAAGCTTTCTTT
CDR3 protein: CASSTGQGTALNTEAFF

V gene: TRBV19
clone size: -
J gene: TRBJ1-1
D gene: -
CDR3 DNA: TGTGCCAGTATAATGGGACCTCCGAACACTGAAGCTTTCTTT
CDR3 protein: CASIMGPPNTEAFF

V gene: TRBV4-1
clone size: -
J gene: TRBJ1-5
D gene: TRBD1
CDR3 DNA: TGCGCCAGCAGCGGGACAGGGCTACAGCCCCAGCATTTT
CDR3 protein: CASSGTGLQPQHF

V gene: TRBV7-9
clone size: few
J gene: TRBJ1-1
D gene: TRBD1
CDR3 DNA: TGTGCCAGCAGCCCAGACAGGGGAGAAGCTTTCTTT
CDR3 protein: CASSPDRGEAFF

V gene: TRBV12-3/TRBV12-4
clone size: many
J gene: TRBJ2-2
D gene: TRBD1
CDR3 DNA: TGTGCCAGCAGTTTAGCTGCGGGGACAGGGTTGAACGGGGAGCTGTTTTTT
CDR3 protein: CASSLAAGTGLNGELFF

V gene: TRBV5-1
clone size: many
J gene: TRBJ2-7
D gene: TRBD2
CDR3 DNA: TGCGCCAGCAGCCTAGCGGGGGACTCCTACGAGCAGTACTTC
CDR3 protein: CASSLAGDSYEQYF

V gene: TRBV12-3/TRBV12-4
clone size: few
J gene: TRBJ2-1
D gene: -
CDR3 DNA: TGTGCCAGCAGTTTAGGGCATAACCCCAATGAGCAGTTCTTC
CDR3 protein: CASSLGHNPNEQFF

V gene: TRBV7-3
clone size: -
J gene: TRBJ2-2
D gene: TRBD2
CDR3 DNA: TGTGCCACCACTCCCTCGGGGGGCACCGGGGAGCTGTTTTTT
CDR3 protein: CATTPSGGTGELFF

V gene: TRBV2
clone size: -
J gene: TRBJ1-2
D gene: -
CDR3 DNA: TGTGCCACCCCCTTCCCCCCCAGGGTTGCTAACTATGGCTACACCTTC
CDR3 protein: CATPFPPRVANYGYTF

V gene: TRBV6-1
clone size: -
J gene: TRBJ1-5
D gene: -
CDR3 DNA: TGTGCCAGCACCCCGGCCGGCGGACGGCCCCAGCATTTT
CDR3 protein: CASTPAGGRPQHF

V gene: TRBV6-1
clone size: few
J gene: TRBJ2-7
D gene: -
CDR3 DNA: TGTGCCAGCAGTCGCGATCGACAGGCGCCCTCCTACGAGCAGTACTTC
CDR3 protein: CASSRDRQAPSYEQYF

V gene: TRBV20-1
clone size: many
J gene: TRBJ2-1
D gene: -
CDR3 DNA: TGCAGTGCTACGACTCCGGGGCGGGCGGGGAGGAATGAGCAGTTCTTC
CDR3 protein: CSATTPGRAGRNEQFF

V gene: TRBV5-1
clone size: few
J gene: TRBJ1-2
D gene: -
CDR3 DNA: TGCGCCAGCAGCGCGGCAAGGGACTTCTATGGCTACACCTTC
CDR3 protein: CASSAARDFYGYTF

V gene: TRBV2
clone size: many
J gene: TRBJ1-4
D gene: -
CDR3 DNA: TGTGCCAGCAGTGAGGAGGGCATAGCAACTAATGAAAAACTGTTTTTT
CDR3 protein: CASSEEGIATNEKLFF